What follows are 22 T cell receptor beta chains derived from one specimen sequenced in a study of blood T cell repertoires in COVID-19. TCRdb's copy holds only in-frame clones and misses some; the assay was immunoSEQ multiplex PCR. The sample contains about 120,000 clones, around three quarters of which appear only once. Specimen: peripheral blood. Source of these receptors: an elderly woman with acute or convalescent COVID-19.

The chain joins TRBV10-3 to TRBJ2-2, with TRBD2 identical over 11 bases. The V gene's germline CDR1 is ENHRY and CDR2 SYGVKD. With 7 bases clipped from V and 0 bases from J, the junction kept 4 bases outside the gene matches. This CDR3 is built from 16 residues. CDR3 sequence: CAIKGTSGSNTGELFF. Written as DNA, the CDR3 is TGTGCCATCAAAGGGACTAGCGGATCGAACACCGGGGAGCTGTTTTTT.

This chain links TRBV7-9 with TRBJ1-2; possibly TRBD1 for D (5 bases). Trimming took 3 bases from V and 7 from J, leaving 12 bases between them. The CDR3 totals 13 residues. Germline V gene lookup returns CDR1 SEHNR and CDR2 FQNEAQ (reference sequence). The CDR3 nucleotides are TGTGCCAGCAGCTTGGAACAGGAAAGTGGCTACACCTTC. Amino acids: CASSLEQESGYTF.

V is TRBV4-3 and J is TRBJ2-2, with D unclear. This CDR3 is built from 14 residues. Per germline, CDR1 LGHNA and CDR2 YSLEER. The germline V and J ends were trimmed by 5 bases and 2 bases, with 9 bases remaining between them. The DNA of the CDR3 is TGCGCCAGCAGCTTACACCTTAACACCGGGGAGCTGTTTTTT. As protein: CASSLHLNTGELFF.

The chain joins TRBV15 to TRBJ1-2, with D tentatively TRBD1 (6 bases). The CDR3 totals 14 residues. The germline V gene has CDR1 LNHNV and CDR2 YYDKDF (reference sequence). V was trimmed by 1 base and J by 5 bases, leaving 11 bases between them. The CDR3 protein is CATSRAGGRYGYTF. The DNA for the CDR3 is TGTGCCACCAGCAGAGCCGGGGGGCGGTATGGCTACACCTTC.

The chain couples TRBV13 to TRBJ2-2; TRBD1 agrees at 7 bases. The CDR3 contains 16 residues. The trim removed 2 bases at V and 1 base at J, leaving 4 bases unmatched. Germline-derived CDR1 and CDR2 are PRHDT and FYEKMQ (reference sequence). In DNA, the CDR3 is TGTGCCAGCAGCTTAACGGGACAGATGAACACCGGGGAGCTGTTTTTT. Its translation: CASSLTGQMNTGELFF.

The genes are TRBV5-8 and TRBJ1-3; 7 bases line up with TRBD1. CDR3 length: 16 residues. Germline CDR1 reads SGHTS; CDR2 reads YDEGEE. J was trimmed by 7 bases and V by 2 bases; bases with no gene match: 12. In DNA, the CDR3 is TGTGCCAGCAGCTTCTACAGGGGTATAGGGGAGAACACCATATATTTT. Translated: CASSFYRGIGENTIYF.

V gene TRBV20-1 combines with J gene TRBJ1-4; 7 bases map to TRBD1. V shed 3 bases, J shed 8 bases, and the junction held 0 bases outside the gene matches. CDR1 and CDR2 from the germline V gene are DFQATT and SNEGSKA (reference sequence). This CDR3 region has 11 residues. The CDR3 spells CSARDREKLFF. The CDR3 DNA is TGCAGTGCTAGGGACAGGGAAAAACTGTTTTTT.

This clone was counted between two and nine times. The chain is built from TRBV7-2 and TRBJ1-2; D call uncertain. V was pared by 0 bases and J by 2 bases, with 7 bases between. This CDR3 region has 14 residues. Per germline, CDR1 SGHTA and CDR2 FQGNSA. The CDR3 coding sequence is TGTGCCAGCAGCTTAGCTGGACTCAACTATGGCTACACCTTC. Translation: CASSLAGLNYGYTF.

The chain joins TRBV19 to TRBJ1-6, with D perhaps TRBD1 (6 bases). The CDR3 consists of 14 residues. Germline CDR1 reads LNHDA; CDR2 reads SQIVND (reference sequence). Trimming removed 4 bases at V and 7 bases at J, with 11 bases between. CDR3 region: CASSTTGYNSPLHF. In nucleotides, the CDR3 is TGTGCCAGTAGTACAACAGGGTACAATTCACCCCTCCACTTT. The full variable domain, its missing parts supplied by reference TRBV19 and TRBJ1-6, is DGGITQSPKYLFRKEGQNVTLSCEQNLNHDAMYWYRQDPGQGLRLIYYSQIVNDFQKGDIAEGYSVSREKKESFPLTVTSAQKNPTAFYLCASSTTGYNSPLHFGNGTRLTVT.

V and J are TRBV5-1 and TRBJ2-2, with 7 bases identical to TRBD2. The V and J ends lost 3 bases and 6 bases, in that order; junction bases with no gene match: 8. The germline gives CDR1 SGHRS, CDR2 YFSETQ. The CDR3 extends over 15 amino acids. CDR3 amino acids: CASSSRGDRAGELFF. For the CDR3, the DNA is TGCGCCAGCAGCTCACGGGGGGACCGGGCCGGGGAGCTGTTTTTT.

The chain carries TRBV7-3 and TRBJ1-6, with 7 nucleotides matching TRBD1. The germline CDR1 and CDR2 sequences are SGHTA and FQGTGA. CDR3 size: 13 residues. Trimming took 6 bases from V and 9 from J; bases not matched to a gene: 5. CDR3 sequence: CASRQGIGSPLHF. For the CDR3, the DNA is TGTGCCAGCAGACAGGGGATCGGTTCACCCCTCCACTTT.

The rearrangement links TRBV6-5 to TRBJ2-7, with TRBD2 matching over 7 bases. The CDR3 spans 13 residues. V lost 7 bases and J lost 4; bases outside the gene matches: 7. Germline CDR1 is MNHEY and CDR2 is SVGAGI. CDR3 sequence reads: CASKWEGLYEQYF. The CDR3 nucleotides read TGTGCCAGCAAGTGGGAGGGCCTATACGAGCAGTACTTC.

This chain connects TRBV5-6 to TRBJ1-2, with a weak D call TRBD1 (6 bases). Germline CDR1 reads SGHDT; CDR2 reads YYEEEE. V lost 3 bases, J lost 3 bases, and 12 bases lay in between. CDR3 length equals 14 residues. In nucleotides, the CDR3 is TGTGCCAGCAGCTCAACAGGGACCCACTATGGCTACACCTTC. Amino acids: CASSSTGTHYGYTF.

The chain is built from TRBV10-3 and TRBJ2-3; TRBD2 agrees at 7 bases. CDR3 length equals 16 residues. The germline CDR1 and CDR2 sequences are ENHRY and SYGVKD. J lost 1 base, V lost 4 bases, and 8 bases had no gene match. The CDR3 loop reads CAISVGGSGGTDTQYF. As DNA, the CDR3 is TGTGCCATCAGTGTGGGCGGGAGTGGAGGCACAGATACGCAGTATTTT.

J is TRBJ2-1 and V is TRBV4-1, with 14 bases fitting TRBD2. V trimming: 0 bases; J trimming: 10 bases; junction bases outside the gene matches: 2. Germline V gives CDR1 MGHRA, CDR2 YSYEKL. The CDR3 sequence is 15 residues long. The CDR3 is CASSQDGLAGGEQFF. The CDR3 DNA reads as TGCGCCAGCAGCCAAGATGGACTAGCGGGAGGCGAGCAGTTCTTC.

The genes are TRBV10-2 and TRBJ1-2; TRBD1 aligns across 8 bases. The CDR3 loop spans 13 amino acids. Germline CDR1 reads WSHSY; CDR2 reads SAAADI. V gave up 10 bases and J gave up 3 bases; unmatched junction bases: 7. CDR3 DNA sequence: TGCGCCACCACAGGGGGAATGGACTATGGCTACACCTTC. Encoded protein: CATTGGMDYGYTF.

The rearrangement uses TRBV7-9 and TRBJ1-4; 7 bases match TRBD1. With 5 bases clipped from V and 5 bases from J, the junction kept 11 bases outside the gene matches. Germline values: CDR1 SEHNR, CDR2 FQNEAQ (reference sequence). The CDR3 contains 16 residues. The CDR3 is CASSNGYRGQNEKLFF. CDR3 DNA sequence: TGTGCCAGCAGCAACGGTTACAGGGGCCAGAATGAAAAACTGTTTTTT.

The chain joins TRBV12-3 or TRBV12-4 to TRBJ1-4; 7 bases fit TRBD1. The CDR3 is 13 amino acids. V was clipped by 2 bases and J by 12 bases; unmatched bases: 6. The CDR3 nucleotides read TGTGCCAGCAGTTTAAAAACAGGGGTCCAACTGTTTTTT. Encoded protein: CASSLKTGVQLFF.

The V gene is TRBV30, the J gene TRBJ2-5, with D unresolved. V gave up 1 base and J gave up 7 bases, with 13 bases separating them. Germline lookup yields CDR1 GTSNPN and CDR2 SVGIG (reference sequence). The CDR3 is made up of 13 amino acids. CDR3 coding DNA: TGTGCCTGGAGTGCGTCCCCCCCAGGGACCCAGTACTTC. Its translation: CAWSASPPGTQYF. The variable domain in full, completed from reference TRBV30 and TRBJ2-5, reads SQTIHQWPATLVQPVGSPLSLECTVEGTSNPNLYWYRQAAGRGLQLLFYSVGIGQISSEVPQNLSASRPQDRQFILSSKKLLLSDSGFYLCAWSASPPGTQYFGPGTRLLVL.

The rearrangement uses TRBV19 and TRBJ2-7; possible D gene TRBD1, 6 bases. Trimming removed 8 bases from V and 3 bases from J, with 14 bases in between. Germline V CDR1 and CDR2: LNHDA, SQIVND (reference sequence). The CDR3 runs 13 residues. CDR3 DNA: TGTGCCAGTGGGCCGGACAGCTACTACGAGCAGTACTTC. Amino acids: CASGPDSYYEQYF.

The rearrangement joins TRBV12-3 or TRBV12-4 to TRBJ1-1, with D perhaps matching TRBD1 (6 bases). This CDR3 is built from 13 residues. Trimming pared 2 bases from V and 7 bases from J, leaving 11 bases between. CDR3 sequence reads: CASSLPGQSEAFF. CDR3 DNA sequence: TGTGCCAGCAGTTTACCCGGACAGAGTGAAGCTTTCTTT.

This clone was seen only a few times. This rearrangement joins TRBV28 to TRBJ1-2; the D is unclear. With 4 bases removed from V and 5 bases from J, the gap between germline ends came to 14 bases. The germline V gene has CDR1 MDHEN and CDR2 SYDVKM. The CDR3 is 14 amino acids. CDR3 residues: CASSSSGGPYGYTF. CDR3 DNA sequence: TGTGCCAGCAGTTCCTCGGGAGGACCATATGGCTACACCTTC.